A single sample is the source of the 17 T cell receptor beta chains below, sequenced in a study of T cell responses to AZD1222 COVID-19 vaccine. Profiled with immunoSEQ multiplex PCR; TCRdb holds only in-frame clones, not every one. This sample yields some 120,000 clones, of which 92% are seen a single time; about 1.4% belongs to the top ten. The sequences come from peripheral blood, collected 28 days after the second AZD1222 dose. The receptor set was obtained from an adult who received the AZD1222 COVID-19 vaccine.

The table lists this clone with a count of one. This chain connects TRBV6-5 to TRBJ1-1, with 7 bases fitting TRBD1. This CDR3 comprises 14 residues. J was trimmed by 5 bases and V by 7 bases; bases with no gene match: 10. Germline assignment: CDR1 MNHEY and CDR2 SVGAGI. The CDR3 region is CASITQGVGTEAFF. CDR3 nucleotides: TGTGCCAGCATCACGCAGGGGGTCGGTACTGAAGCTTTCTTT.

CDR3 in amino acids: CASTGTAGTGELFF. In DNA, the CDR3 is TGCGCCAGCACCGGGACAGCCGGAACCGGGGAGCTGTTTTTT. This chain links TRBV5-1 with TRBJ2-2, with 7 bases identical to TRBD1. The CDR3 contains 14 residues. Per germline, CDR1 SGHRS and CDR2 YFSETQ. Germline trimming cut 6 bases from V and 5 bases from J; bases unmatched to any gene: 7.

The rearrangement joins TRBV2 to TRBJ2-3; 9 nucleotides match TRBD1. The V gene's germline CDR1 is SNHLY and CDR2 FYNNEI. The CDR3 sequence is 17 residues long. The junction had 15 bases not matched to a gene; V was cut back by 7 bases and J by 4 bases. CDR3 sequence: CASMSGGQGPSSDTQYF. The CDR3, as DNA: TGTGCCAGCATGTCAGGGGGACAGGGCCCGAGCTCAGATACGCAGTATTTT.

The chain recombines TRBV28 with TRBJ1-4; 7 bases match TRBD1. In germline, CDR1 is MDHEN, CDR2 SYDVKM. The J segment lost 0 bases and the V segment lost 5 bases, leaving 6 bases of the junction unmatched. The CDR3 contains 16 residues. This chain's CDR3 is CASSGGRGATNEKLFF. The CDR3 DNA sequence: TGTGCCAGCAGTGGCGGCAGGGGGGCAACTAATGAAAAACTGTTTTTT.

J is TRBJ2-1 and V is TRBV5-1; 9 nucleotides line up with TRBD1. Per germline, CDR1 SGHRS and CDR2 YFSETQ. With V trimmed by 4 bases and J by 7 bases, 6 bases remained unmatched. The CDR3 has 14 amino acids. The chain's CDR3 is CASSPGQGWNEQFF. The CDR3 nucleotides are TGCGCCAGCAGCCCTGGACAGGGGTGGAATGAGCAGTTCTTC.

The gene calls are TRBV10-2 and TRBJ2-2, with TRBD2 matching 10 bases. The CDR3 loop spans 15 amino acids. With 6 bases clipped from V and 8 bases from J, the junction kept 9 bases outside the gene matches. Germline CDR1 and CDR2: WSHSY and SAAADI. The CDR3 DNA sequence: TGCGCCAGCAGACCTACTAGCGGGATTGCAGGGGAGCTGTTTTTT. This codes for CASRPTSGIAGELFF.

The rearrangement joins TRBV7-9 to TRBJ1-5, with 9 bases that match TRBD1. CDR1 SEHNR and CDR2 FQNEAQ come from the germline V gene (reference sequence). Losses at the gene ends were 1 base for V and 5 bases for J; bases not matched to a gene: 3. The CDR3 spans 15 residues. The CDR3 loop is CASSLGTGVHQPQHF. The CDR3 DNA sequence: TGTGCCAGCAGCTTAGGGACAGGGGTTCATCAGCCCCAGCATTTT.

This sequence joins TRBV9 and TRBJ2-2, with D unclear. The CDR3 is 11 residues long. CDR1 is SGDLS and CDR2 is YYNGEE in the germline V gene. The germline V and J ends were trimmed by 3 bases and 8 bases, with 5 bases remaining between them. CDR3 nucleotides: TGTGCCAGCAGCGCGTGGGGGGAGCTGTTTTTT. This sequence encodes CASSAWGELFF.

The CDR3 region is CASSLGGRVTGELFF. The CDR3 coding sequence is TGTGCCAGCAGCTTAGGAGGGCGGGTCACCGGGGAGCTGTTTTTT. The J gene is TRBJ2-2, the V gene TRBV7-8; D may be TRBD2 (5 bases). CDR1 and CDR2 (germline): SGHVS, FQNEAQ. V dropped 1 base and J dropped 4 bases, with 10 bases sitting between them. There are 15 residues in the CDR3.

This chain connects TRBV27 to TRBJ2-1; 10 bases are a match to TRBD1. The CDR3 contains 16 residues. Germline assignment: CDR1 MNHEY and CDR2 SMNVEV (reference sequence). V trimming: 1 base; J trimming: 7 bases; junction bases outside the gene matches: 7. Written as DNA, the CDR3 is TGTGCCAGCAGTTTATTTGGGGACAGGGGTTATAATGAGCAGTTCTTC. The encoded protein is CASSLFGDRGYNEQFF.

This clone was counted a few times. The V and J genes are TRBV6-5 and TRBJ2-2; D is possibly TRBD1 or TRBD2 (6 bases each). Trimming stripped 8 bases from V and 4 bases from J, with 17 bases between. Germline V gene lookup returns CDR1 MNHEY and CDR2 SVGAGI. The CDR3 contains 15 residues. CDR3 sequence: CASRPRGASTGELFF. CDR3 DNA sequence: TGTGCCAGCCGCCCGAGGGGGGCGAGCACCGGGGAGCTGTTTTTT.

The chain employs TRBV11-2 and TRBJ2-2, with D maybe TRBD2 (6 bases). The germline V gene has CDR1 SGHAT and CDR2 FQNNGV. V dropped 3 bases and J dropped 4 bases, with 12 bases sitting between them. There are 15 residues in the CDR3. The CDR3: CASSLAGWGTGELFF. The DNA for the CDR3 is TGTGCCAGCAGCTTGGCGGGATGGGGCACCGGGGAGCTGTTTTTT.

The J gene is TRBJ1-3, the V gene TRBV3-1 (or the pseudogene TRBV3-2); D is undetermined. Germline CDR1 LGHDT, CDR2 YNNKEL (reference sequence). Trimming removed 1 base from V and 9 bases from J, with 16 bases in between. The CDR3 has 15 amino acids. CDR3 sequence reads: CASSQGPSRLSTIYF. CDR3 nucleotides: TGTGCCAGCAGCCAAGGTCCCTCCCGTTTAAGCACCATATATTTT.

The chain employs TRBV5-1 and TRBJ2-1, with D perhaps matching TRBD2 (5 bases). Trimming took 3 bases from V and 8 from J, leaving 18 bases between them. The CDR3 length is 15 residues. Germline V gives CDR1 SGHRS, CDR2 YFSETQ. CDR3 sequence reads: CASSSREPPSDEQFF. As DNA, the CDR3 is TGCGCCAGCAGCTCCCGGGAACCTCCATCAGATGAGCAGTTCTTC.

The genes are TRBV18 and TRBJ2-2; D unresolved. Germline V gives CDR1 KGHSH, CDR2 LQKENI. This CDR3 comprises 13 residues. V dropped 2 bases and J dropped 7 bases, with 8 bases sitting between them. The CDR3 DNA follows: TGTGCCAGCTCACCAGTGGTGGGCGGGGAGCTGTTTTTT. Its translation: CASSPVVGGELFF.

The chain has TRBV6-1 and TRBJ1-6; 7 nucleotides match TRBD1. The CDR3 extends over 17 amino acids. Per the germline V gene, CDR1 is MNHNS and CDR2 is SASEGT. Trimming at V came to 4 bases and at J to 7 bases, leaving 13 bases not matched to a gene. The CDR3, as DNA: TGTGCCAGCAGTGTAAGGGACAGCCTTACTTGGAATTCACCCCTCCACTTT. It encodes CASSVRDSLTWNSPLHF.

The CDR3 coding sequence is TGTGCCAGCAGCTTGCGGAGGGGAACTAGCGGTACCTACGAGCAGTACTTC. This gives the protein CASSLRRGTSGTYEQYF. This chain uses TRBV5-4 with TRBJ2-7; 8 nucleotides align to TRBD2. The germline gives CDR1 SGHNT, CDR2 YYREEE (reference sequence). V shed 1 base and J 2 bases; nucleotides not matched to a gene: 11. This CDR3 has 17 residues.